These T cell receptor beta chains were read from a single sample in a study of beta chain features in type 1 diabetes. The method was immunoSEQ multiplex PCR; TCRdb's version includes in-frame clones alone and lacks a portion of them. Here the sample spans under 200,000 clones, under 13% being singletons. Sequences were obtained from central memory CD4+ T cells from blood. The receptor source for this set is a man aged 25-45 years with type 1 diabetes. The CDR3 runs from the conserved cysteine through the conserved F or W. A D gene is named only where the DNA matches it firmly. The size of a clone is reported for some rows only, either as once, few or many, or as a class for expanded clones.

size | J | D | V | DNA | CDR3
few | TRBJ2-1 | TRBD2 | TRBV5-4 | TGTGCCAGCAGCTTGGGAGGCGGGAGGCTATACAATGAGCAGTTCTTC | CASSLGGGRLYNEQFF
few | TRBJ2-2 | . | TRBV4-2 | TGTGCCAGCAGCCAAGATGTGGTAGCCCTGAACACCGGGGAGCTGTTTTTT | CASSQDVVALNTGELFF
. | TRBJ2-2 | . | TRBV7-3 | TGTGCCAGCAGCCCCGGGCATAGGGGGACCGGGGAGCTGTTTTTT | CASSPGHRGTGELFF
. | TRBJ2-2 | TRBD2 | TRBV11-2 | TGTGCCAGCAGCTCGGGACTAGCGGAAGCCGGGGAGCTGTTTTTT | CASSSGLAEAGELFF
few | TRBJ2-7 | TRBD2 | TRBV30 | TGTGCCTGGAGTGTGGGAGGGCATGAGCAGTACTTC | CAWSVGGHEQYF
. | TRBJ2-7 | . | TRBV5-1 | TGCGCCAGCAGCTTGGGGAGGGCCTACGAGCAGTACTTC | CASSLGRAYEQYF
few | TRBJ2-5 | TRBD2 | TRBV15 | TGTGCCACCAGCGGCAAAAGACTAGCGGGAGGGCCCCGGGGGACCCAGTACTTC | CATSGKRLAGGPRGTQYF
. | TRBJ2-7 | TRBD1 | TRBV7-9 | TGTGCCAGCAGCCCTGGGACAGGGACTGAGGAGCAGTACTTC | CASSPGTGTEEQYF
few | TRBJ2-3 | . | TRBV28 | TGTGCCAGCACTCATAGGGGGGGCTCCCAAGATACGCAGTATTTT | CASTHRGGSQDTQYF
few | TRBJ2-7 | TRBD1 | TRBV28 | TGTGCCAGCAGCCCAGCCGGGACAGCAAACTACGAGCAGTACTTC | CASSPAGTANYEQYF
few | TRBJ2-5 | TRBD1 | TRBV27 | TGTGCCAGCAGACCCACAGGGGTTGAGACCCAGTACTTC | CASRPTGVETQYF
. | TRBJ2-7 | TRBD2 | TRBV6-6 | TGTGCCAGCAGATCCGCTAGCGGCTCCTACGAGCAGTACTTC | CASRSASGSYEQYF
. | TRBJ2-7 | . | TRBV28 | TGTGCCAGCAGGACCCCGGGACTGGGGTCCTACGAGCAGTACTTC | CASRTPGLGSYEQYF
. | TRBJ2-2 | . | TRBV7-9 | TGTGCCAGCAGCTTATCCAGCGTGAACACCGGGGAGCTGTTTTTT | CASSLSSVNTGELFF
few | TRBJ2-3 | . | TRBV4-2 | TGTGCCAGCAGCCTCAGGGCACAGACCACAGATACGCAGTATTTT | CASSLRAQTTDTQYF
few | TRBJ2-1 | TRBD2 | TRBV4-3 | TGCGCCAGCAGCTCCTGGACTAGCGGGAGAGATGAGCAGTTCTTC | CASSSWTSGRDEQFF
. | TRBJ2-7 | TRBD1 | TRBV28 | TGTGCCAGCAGGTTCGACGACAGGGGCTACGAGCAGTACTTC | CASRFDDRGYEQYF
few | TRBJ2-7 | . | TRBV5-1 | TGCGCCAGCAGCTTGGATACGGGCTACGAGCAGTACTTC | CASSLDTGYEQYF
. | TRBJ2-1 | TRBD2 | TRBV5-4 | TGTGCCAGCAGCTTCGGCGGGAGGGCAGTTTACAATGAGCAGTTCTTC | CASSFGGRAVYNEQFF
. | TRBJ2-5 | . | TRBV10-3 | TGTGCCATCAGGAACCACGGACAGCTTGACCAAGAGACCCAGTACTTC | CAIRNHGQLDQETQYF
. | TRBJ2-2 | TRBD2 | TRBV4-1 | TGCGCCAGCAGCCAGCAGCGAGCGGGAGTGAACACCGGGGAGCTGTTTTTT | CASSQQRAGVNTGELFF
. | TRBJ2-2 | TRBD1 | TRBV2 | TGTGCCAGCAGTGAATCGACAGGGGGCTCCGGGGAGCTGTTTTTT | CASSESTGGSGELFF
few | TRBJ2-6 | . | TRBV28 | TGTGCCAGCAGTGTACTGGTGGGGGCCAACGTCCTGACTTTC | CASSVLVGANVLTF
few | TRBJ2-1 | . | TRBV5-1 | TGCGCCAGCAGCCTTCTTGCGGGCCTAGACAATGAGCAGTTCTTC | CASSLLAGLDNEQFF
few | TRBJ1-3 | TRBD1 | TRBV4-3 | TGCGCCAGCAGCCAAGATCAGGGGGACACCATATATTTT | CASSQDQGDTIYF
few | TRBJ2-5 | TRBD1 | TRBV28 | TGTGCCAGCATGGGGGTGAATGGACAGGGGGCGAAAGAGACCCAGTACTTC | CASMGVNGQGAKETQYF
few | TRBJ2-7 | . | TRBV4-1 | TGCGCCAGCAGCCAAGTGGAAGCGGGTCCCTACGAGCAGTACTTC | CASSQVEAGPYEQYF
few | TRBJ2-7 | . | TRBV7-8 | TGTGCCAGCAGCTTAGGGGTGGACAGCGGGATCCACGAGCAGTACTTC | CASSLGVDSGIHEQYF
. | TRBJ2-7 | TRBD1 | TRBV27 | TGTGCCAGCATCCCGGACAGGGGGACGGTATGGACCACCTACGAGCAGTACTTC | CASIPDRGTVWTTYEQYF
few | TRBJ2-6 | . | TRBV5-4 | TGTGCCAGCAGCCCTACAGGAGCAGGGGCCAACGTCCTGACTTTC | CASSPTGAGANVLTF
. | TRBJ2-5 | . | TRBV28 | TGTGCCAGCAGTTTAGGCAGGGTGGAGACCCAGTACTTC | CASSLGRVETQYF
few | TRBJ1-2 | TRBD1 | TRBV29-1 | TGCAGCGTTGGGGACAGTGTTTATGGCTACACCTTC | CSVGDSVYGYTF
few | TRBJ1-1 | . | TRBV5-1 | TGCGCCAGCAGCCCCGCGCGAGGGGGCACTGAAGCTTTCTTT | CASSPARGGTEAFF
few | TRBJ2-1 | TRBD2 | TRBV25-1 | TGTGCCAGCAGTACGAGGGAGGGCCAGGGCAGCGCGAATGAGCAGTTCTTC | CASSTREGQGSANEQFF